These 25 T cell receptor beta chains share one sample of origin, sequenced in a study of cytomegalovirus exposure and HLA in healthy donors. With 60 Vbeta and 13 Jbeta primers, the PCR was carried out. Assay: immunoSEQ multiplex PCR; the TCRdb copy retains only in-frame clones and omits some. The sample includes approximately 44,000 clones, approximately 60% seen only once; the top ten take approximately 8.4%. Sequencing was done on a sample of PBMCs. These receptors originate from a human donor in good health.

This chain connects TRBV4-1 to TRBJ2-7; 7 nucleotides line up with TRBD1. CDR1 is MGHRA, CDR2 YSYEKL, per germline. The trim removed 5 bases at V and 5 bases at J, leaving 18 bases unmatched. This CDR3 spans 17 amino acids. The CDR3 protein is CASSNRPPGQMTNEQYF. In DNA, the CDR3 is TGCGCCAGCAGCAATAGGCCTCCGGGACAGATGACGAACGAGCAGTACTTC.

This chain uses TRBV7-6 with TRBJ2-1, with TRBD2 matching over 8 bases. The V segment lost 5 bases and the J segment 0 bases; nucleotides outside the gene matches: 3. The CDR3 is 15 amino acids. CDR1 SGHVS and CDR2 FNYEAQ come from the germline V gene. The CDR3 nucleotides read TGTGCCAGCAGCCTGCGGGGGGACTCCTACAATGAGCAGTTCTTC. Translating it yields CASSLRGDSYNEQFF.

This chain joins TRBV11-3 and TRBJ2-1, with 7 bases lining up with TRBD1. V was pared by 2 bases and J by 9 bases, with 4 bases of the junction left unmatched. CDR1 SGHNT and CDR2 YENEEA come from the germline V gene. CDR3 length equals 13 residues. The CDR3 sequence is CASSLPGGGEQFF. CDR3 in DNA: TGTGCCAGCAGCTTACCAGGGGGTGGTGAGCAGTTCTTC.

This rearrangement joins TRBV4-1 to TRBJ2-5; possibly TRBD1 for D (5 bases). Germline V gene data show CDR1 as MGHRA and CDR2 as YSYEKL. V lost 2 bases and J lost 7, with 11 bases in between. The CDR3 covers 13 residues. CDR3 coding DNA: TGCGCCAGCAGCCAAAAGGACAACCCGACCCAGTACTTC. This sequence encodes CASSQKDNPTQYF.

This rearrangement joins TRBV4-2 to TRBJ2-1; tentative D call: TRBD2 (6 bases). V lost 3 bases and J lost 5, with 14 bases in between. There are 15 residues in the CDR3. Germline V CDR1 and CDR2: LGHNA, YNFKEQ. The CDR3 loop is CASSQQSGTDNEQFF. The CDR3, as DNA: TGTGCCAGCAGCCAGCAATCCGGGACTGACAATGAGCAGTTCTTC.

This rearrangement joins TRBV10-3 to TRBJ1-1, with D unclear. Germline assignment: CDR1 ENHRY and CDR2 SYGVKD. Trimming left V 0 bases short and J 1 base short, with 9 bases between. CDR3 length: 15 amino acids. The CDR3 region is CAISESSAENTEAFF. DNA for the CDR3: TGTGCCATCAGTGAGTCGTCCGCAGAGAACACTGAAGCTTTCTTT.

CDR3 sequence reads: CASSLGGLTDTQYF. DNA of the CDR3: TGTGCCAGCAGCTTGGGGGGTTTGACAGATACGCAGTATTTT. V gene TRBV7-6 combines with J gene TRBJ2-3, with D possibly being TRBD2 (6 bases). The CDR3 is made up of 14 amino acids. From germline, CDR1 is SGHVS and CDR2 FNYEAQ. Between the trimmed V and J ends, which lost 3 bases and 3 bases, there was a span of 10 bases.

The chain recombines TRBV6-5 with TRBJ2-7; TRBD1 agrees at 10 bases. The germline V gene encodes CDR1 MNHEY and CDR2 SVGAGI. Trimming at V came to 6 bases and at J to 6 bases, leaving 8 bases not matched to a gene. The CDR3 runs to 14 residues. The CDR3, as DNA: TGTGCCAGCAGCGTCGGACAGGGGGTCGTCGAGCAGTACTTC. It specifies CASSVGQGVVEQYF.

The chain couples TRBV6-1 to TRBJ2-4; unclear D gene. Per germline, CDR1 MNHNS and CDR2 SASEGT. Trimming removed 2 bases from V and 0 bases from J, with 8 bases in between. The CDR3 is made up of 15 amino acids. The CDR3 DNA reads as TGTGCCAGCAGTGAAAGCCTGGTAGCCAAAAACATTCAGTACTTC. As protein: CASSESLVAKNIQYF.

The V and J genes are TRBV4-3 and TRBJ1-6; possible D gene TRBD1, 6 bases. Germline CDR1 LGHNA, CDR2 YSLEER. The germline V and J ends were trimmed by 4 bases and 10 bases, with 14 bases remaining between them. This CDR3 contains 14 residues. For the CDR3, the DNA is TGCGCCAGCAGCCCACAGGGTCTTAACTCACCCCTCCACTTT. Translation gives CASSPQGLNSPLHF.

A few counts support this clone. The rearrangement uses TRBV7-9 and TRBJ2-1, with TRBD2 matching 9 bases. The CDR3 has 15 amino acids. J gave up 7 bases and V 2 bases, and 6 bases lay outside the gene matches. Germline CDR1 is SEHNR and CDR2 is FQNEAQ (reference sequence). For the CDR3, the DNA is TGTGCCAGCAGCTTATCTAGCGGGGTATTGAATGAGCAGTTCTTC. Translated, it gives CASSLSSGVLNEQFF.

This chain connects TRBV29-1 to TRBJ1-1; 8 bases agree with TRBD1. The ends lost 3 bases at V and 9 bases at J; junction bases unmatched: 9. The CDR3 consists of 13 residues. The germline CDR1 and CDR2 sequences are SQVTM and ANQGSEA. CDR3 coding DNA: TGCAGCGTTGAGGCAGGGGGCCTTGGAAAAGCTTTCTTT. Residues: CSVEAGGLGKAFF.

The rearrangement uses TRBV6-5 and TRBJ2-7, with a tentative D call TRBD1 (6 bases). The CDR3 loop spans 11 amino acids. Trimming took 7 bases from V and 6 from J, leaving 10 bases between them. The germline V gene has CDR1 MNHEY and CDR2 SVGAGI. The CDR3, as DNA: TGTGCCAGCACCCAGGGGAGCGAGCAGTACTTC. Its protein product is CASTQGSEQYF.

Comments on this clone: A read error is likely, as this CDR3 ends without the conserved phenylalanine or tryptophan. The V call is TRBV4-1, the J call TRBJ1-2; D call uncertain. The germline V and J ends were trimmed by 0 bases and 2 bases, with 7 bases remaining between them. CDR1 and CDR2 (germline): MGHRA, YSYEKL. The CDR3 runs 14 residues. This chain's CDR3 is CASSQDRLNYGYTL. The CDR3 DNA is TGCGCCAGCAGCCAAGATCGGTTGAACTATGGCTACACCCTC.

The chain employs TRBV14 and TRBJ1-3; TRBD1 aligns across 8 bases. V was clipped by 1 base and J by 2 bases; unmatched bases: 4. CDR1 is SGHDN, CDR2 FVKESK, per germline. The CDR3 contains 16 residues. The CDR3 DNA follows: TGTGCCAGCAGCCAAGGTGGGACAGGTACTGGAAACACCATATATTTT. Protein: CASSQGGTGTGNTIYF.

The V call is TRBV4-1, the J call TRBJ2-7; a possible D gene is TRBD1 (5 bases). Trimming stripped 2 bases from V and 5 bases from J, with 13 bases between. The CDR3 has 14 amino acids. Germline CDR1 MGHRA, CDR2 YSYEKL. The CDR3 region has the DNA TGCGCCAGCAGCCAAAGCAGGGATGTCCACGAGCAGTACTTC. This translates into CASSQSRDVHEQYF.

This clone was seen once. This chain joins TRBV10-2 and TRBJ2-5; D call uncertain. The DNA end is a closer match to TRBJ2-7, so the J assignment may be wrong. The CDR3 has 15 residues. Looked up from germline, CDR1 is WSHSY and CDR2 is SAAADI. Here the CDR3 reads CASSIRPFPNYEQYF. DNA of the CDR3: TGCGCCAGCAGCATTAGACCCTTCCCCAACTACGAGCAGTACTTC.

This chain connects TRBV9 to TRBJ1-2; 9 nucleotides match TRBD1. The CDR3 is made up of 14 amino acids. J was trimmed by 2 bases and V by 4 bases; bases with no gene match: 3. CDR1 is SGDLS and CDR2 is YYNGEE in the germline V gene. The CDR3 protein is CASSPGQGNYGYTF. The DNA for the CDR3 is TGTGCCAGCAGCCCCGGACAGGGGAACTATGGCTACACCTTC.

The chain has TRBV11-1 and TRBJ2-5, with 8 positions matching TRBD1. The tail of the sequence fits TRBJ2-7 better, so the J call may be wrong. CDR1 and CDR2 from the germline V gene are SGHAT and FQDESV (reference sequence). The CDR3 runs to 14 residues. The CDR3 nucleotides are TGTGCCAGCAGCCCAAGGACAGGGCCCTACGAGCAGTACTTC. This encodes CASSPRTGPYEQYF.

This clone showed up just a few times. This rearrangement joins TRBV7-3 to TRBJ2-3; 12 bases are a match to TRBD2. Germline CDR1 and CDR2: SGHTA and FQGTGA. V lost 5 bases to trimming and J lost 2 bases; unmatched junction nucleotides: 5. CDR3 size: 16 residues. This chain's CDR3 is CASSHGLAGLTDTQYF. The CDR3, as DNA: TGTGCCAGCAGCCACGGACTAGCGGGGCTCACAGATACGCAGTATTTT.

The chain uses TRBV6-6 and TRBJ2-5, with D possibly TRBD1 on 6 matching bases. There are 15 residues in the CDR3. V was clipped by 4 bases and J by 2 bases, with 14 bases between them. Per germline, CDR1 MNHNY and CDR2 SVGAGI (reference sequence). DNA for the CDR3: TGTGCCAGCAGTTTGAGCAGGGGACGTCAAGAGACCCAGTACTTC. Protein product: CASSLSRGRQETQYF.

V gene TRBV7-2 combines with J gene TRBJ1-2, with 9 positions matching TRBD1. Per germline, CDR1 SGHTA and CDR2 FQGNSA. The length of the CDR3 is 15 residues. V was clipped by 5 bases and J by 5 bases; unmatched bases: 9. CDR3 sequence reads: CASSLRDRALYGYTF. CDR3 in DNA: TGTGCCAGCAGCCTCCGGGACAGGGCGCTATATGGCTACACCTTC.

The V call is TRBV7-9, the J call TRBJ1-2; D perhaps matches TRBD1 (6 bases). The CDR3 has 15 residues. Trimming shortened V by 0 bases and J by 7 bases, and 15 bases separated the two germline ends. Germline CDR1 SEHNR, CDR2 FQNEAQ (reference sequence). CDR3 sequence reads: CASSLAVRGGGGYTF. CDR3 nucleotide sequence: TGTGCCAGCAGCTTAGCGGTGCGGGGGGGCGGTGGCTACACCTTC.

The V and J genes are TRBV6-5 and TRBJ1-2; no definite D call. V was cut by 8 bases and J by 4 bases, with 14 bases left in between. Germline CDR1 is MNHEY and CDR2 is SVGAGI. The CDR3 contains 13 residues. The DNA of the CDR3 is TGTGCCAGCGGGCAGAACCTACCCTATGGCTACACCTTC. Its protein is CASGQNLPYGYTF.

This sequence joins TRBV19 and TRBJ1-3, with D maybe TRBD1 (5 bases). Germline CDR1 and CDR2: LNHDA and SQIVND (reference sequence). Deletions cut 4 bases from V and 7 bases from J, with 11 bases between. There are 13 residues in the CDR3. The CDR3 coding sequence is TGTGCCAGTAGTAACAAGGGGCGGAACACCATATATTTT. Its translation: CASSNKGRNTIYF.